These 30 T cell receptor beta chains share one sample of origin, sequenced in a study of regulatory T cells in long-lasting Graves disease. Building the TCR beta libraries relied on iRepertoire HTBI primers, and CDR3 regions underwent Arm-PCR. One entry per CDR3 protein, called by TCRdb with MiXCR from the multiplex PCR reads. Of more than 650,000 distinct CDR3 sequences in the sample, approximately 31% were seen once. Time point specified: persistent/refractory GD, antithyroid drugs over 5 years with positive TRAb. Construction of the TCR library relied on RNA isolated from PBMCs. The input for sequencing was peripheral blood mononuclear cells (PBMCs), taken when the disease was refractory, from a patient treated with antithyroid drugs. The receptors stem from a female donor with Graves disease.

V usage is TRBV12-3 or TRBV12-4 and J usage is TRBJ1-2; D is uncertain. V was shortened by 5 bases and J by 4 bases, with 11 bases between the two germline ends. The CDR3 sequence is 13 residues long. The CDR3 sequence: CASSATISYGYTF. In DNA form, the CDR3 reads TGTGCCAGCAGTGCGACCATTAGCTATGGCTACACCTTC.

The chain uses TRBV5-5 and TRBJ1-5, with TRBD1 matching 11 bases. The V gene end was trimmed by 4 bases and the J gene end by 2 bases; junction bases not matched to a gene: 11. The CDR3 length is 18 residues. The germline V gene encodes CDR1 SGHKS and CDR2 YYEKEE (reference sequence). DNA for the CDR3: TGTGCCAGCAGCGTCGGACAGGGGGCCCGTTTCGGCAATCAGCCCCAGCATTTT. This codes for CASSVGQGARFGNQPQHF.

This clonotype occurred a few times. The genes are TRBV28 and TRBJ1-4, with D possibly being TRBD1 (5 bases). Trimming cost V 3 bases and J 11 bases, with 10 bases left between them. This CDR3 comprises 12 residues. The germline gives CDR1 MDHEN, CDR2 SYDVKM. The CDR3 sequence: CASSFQGGKLFF. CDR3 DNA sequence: TGTGCCAGCAGTTTCCAGGGTGGGAAACTGTTTTTT.

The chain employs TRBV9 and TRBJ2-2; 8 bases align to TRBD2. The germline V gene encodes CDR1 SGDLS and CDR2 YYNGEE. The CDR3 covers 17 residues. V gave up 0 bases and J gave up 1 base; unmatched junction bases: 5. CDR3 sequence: CASSVGSGNQNTGELFF. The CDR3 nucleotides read TGTGCCAGCAGCGTAGGTAGCGGGAACCAGAACACCGGGGAGCTGTTTTTT. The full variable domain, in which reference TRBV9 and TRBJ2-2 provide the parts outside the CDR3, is DSGVTQTPKHLITATGQRVTLRCSPRSGDLSVYWYQQSLDQGLQFLIQYYNGEERAKGNILERFSAQQFPDLHSELNLSSLELGDSALYFCASSVGSGNQNTGELFFGEGSRLTVL.

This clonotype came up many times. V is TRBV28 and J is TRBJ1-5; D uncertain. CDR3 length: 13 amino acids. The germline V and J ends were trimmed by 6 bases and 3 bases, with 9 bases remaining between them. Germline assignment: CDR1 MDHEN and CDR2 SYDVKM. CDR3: CASSGRNNQPQHF. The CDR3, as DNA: TGTGCCAGCAGCGGACGAAACAATCAGCCCCAGCATTTT.

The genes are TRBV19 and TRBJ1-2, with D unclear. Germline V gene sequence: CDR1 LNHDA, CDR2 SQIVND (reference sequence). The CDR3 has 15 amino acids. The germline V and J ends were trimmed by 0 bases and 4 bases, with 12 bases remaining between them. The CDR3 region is CASSIDRETIYGYTF. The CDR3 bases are TGTGCCAGTAGTATAGACCGCGAGACAATCTATGGCTACACCTTC. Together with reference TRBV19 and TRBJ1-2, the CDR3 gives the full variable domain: DGGITQSPKYLFRKEGQNVTLSCEQNLNHDAMYWYRQDPGQGLRLIYYSQIVNDFQKGDIAEGYSVSREKKESFPLTVTSAQKNPTAFYLCASSIDRETIYGYTFGSGTRLTVV.

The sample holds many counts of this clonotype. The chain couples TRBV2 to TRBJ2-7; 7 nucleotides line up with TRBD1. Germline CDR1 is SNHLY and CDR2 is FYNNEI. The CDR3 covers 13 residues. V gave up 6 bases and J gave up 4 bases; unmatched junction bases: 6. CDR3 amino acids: CASSGTERYEQYF. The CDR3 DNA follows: TGTGCCAGCAGCGGGACAGAAAGATACGAGCAGTACTTC.

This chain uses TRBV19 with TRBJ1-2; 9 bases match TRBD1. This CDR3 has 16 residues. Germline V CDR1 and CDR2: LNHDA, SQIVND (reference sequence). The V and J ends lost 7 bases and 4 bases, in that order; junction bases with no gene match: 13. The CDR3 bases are TGTGCCAGTACCTCAGCGACAGGGGGTCGCGGCTATGGCTACACCTTC. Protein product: CASTSATGGRGYGYTF.

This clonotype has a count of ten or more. The CDR3 loop reads CASSYSGYPGANVLTF. CDR3 coding DNA: TGTGCCAGCAGTTACTCAGGGTATCCTGGGGCCAACGTCCTGACTTTC. The chain has TRBV6-5 and TRBJ2-6; D not certain. Trimming removed 0 bases from V and 2 bases from J, with 8 bases in between. Looked up from germline, CDR1 is MNHEY and CDR2 is SVGAGI. This CDR3 has 16 amino acids.

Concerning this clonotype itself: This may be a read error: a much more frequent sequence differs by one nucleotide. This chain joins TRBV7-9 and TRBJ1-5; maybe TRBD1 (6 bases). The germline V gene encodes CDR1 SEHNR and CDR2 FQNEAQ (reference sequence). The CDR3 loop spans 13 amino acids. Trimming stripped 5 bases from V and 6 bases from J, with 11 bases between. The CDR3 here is CASSPTGRQPQHF. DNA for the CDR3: TGTGCCAGCAGCCCCACAGGGCGTCAGCCCCAGCATTTT.

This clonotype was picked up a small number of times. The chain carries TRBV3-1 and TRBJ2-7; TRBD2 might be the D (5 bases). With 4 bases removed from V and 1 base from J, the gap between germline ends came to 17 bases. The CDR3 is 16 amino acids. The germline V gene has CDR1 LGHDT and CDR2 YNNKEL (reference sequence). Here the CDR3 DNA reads TGTGCCAGCAGCCCGATACTAACCGGGGAATCCTACGAGCAGTACTTC. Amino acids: CASSPILTGESYEQYF.

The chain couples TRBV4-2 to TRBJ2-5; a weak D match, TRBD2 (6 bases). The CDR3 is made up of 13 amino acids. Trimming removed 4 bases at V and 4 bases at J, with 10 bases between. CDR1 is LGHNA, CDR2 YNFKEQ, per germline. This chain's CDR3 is CASSRRAGETQYF. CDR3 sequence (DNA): TGTGCCAGCAGCCGGAGGGCCGGAGAGACCCAGTACTTC.

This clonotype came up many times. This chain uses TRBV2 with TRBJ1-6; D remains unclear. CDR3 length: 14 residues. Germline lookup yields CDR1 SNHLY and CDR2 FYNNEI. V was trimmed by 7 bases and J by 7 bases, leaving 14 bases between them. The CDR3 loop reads CASKWGPGNSPLHF. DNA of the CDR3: TGTGCCAGCAAATGGGGTCCGGGCAATTCACCCCTCCACTTT.

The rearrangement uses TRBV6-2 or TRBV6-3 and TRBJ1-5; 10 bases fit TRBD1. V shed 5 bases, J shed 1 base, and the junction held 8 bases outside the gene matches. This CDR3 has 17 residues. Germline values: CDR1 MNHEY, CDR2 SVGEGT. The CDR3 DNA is TGTGCCAGCAGTGACGGGCTGGGACAGGGGAGCAATCAGCCCCAGCATTTT. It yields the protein CASSDGLGQGSNQPQHF.

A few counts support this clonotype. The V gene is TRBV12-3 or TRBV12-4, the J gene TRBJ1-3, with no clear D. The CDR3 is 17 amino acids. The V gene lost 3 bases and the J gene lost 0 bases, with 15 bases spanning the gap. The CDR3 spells CASSFKIRQLSGNTIYF. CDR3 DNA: TGTGCCAGCAGTTTCAAAATTCGGCAACTCTCTGGAAACACCATATATTTT.

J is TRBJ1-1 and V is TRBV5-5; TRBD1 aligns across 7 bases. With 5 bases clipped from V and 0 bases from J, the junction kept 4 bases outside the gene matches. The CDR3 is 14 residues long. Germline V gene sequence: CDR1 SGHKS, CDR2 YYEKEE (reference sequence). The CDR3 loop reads CASRTQGMNTEAFF. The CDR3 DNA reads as TGTGCCAGCAGAACACAGGGGATGAACACTGAAGCTTTCTTT.

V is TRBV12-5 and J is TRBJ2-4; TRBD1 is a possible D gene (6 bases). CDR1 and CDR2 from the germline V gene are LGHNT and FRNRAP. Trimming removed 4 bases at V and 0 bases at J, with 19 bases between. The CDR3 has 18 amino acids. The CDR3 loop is CASGSQETGILAKNIQYF. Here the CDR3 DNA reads TGTGCTAGTGGTTCACAAGAAACAGGGATCCTAGCCAAAAACATTCAGTACTTC.

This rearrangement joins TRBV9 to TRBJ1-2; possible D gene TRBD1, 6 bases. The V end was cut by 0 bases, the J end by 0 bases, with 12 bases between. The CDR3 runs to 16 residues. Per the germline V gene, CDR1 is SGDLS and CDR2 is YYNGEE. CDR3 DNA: TGTGCCAGCAGCGTAGCTCCGACAGGATCTAACTATGGCTACACCTTC. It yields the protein CASSVAPTGSNYGYTF.

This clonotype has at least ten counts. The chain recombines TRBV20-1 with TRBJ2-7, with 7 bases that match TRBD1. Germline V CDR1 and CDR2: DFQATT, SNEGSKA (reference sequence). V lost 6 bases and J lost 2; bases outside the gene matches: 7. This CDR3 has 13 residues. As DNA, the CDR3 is TGCAGTGCAATACAGGGGCCGGCCTACGAGCAGTACTTC. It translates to CSAIQGPAYEQYF.

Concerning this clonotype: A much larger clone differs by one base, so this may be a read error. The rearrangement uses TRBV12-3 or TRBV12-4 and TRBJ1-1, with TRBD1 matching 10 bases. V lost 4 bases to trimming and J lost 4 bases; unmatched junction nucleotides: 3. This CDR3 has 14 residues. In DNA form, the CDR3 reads TGTGCCAGCAGTTCGGGACAGGGGACCACTGAAGCTTTCTTT. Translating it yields CASSSGQGTTEAFF.

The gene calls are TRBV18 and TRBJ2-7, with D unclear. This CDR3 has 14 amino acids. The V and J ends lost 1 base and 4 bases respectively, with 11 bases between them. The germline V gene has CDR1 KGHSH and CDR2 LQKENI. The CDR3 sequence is CASSPLQTLYEQYF. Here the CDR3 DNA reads TGTGCCAGCTCACCACTCCAGACCTTATACGAGCAGTACTTC.

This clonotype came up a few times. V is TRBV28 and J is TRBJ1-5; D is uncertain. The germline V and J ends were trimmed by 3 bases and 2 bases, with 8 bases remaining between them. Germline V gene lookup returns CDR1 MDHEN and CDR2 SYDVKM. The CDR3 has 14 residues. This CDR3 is CASSLTAGNQPQHF. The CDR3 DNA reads TGTGCCAGCAGTTTGACCGCAGGCAATCAGCCCCAGCATTTT.

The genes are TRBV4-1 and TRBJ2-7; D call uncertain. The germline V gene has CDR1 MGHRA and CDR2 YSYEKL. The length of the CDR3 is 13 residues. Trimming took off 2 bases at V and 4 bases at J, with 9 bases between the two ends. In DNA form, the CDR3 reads TGCGCCAGCAGCCAATCGGGCCTTTACGAGCAGTACTTC. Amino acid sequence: CASSQSGLYEQYF.

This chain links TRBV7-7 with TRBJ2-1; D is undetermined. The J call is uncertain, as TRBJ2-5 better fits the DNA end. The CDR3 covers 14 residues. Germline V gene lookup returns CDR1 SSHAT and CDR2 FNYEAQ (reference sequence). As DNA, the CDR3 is TGTGCCAGCAGCTCAGGTTCCGGGTTAGAGACCCAGTACTTC. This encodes CASSSGSGLETQYF.

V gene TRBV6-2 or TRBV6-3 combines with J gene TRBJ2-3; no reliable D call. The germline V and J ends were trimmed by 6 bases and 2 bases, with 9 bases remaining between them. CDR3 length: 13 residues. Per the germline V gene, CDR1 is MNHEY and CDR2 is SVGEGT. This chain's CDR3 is CASRSALTDTQYF. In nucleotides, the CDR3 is TGTGCCAGCAGGTCGGCCCTCACAGATACGCAGTATTTT.

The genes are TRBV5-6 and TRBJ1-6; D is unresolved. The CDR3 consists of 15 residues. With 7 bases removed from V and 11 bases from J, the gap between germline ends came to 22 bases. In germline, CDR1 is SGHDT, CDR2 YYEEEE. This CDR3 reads CASVLWPPQTTPLHF. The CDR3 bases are TGTGCCAGCGTCCTGTGGCCCCCACAGACAACACCCCTCCACTTT.

The CDR3 bases are TGTGCCAGCAGCGTAGAACAGGGTACTTCACCCCTCCACTTT. It specifies CASSVEQGTSPLHF. The chain carries TRBV9 and TRBJ1-6; possible D gene TRBD1, 6 bases. The CDR3 sequence is 14 residues long. Germline CDR1 is SGDLS and CDR2 is YYNGEE. Between the trimmed V and J ends, which lost 0 bases and 9 bases, there was a span of 10 bases.

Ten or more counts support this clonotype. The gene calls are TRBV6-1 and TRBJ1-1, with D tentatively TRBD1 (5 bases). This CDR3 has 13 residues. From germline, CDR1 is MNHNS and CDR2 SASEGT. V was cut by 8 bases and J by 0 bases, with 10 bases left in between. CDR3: CASLGTMNTEAFF. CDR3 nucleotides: TGTGCCAGCCTCGGGACCATGAACACTGAAGCTTTCTTT.

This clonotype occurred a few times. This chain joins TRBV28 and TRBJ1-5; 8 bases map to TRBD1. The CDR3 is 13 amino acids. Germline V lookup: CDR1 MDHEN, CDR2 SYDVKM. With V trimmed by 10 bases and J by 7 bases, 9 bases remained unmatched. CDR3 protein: CATTGQGSQPQHF. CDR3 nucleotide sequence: TGTGCCACCACCGGACAGGGTTCCCAGCCCCAGCATTTT. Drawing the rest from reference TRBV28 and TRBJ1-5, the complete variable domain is DVKVTQSSRYLVKRTGEKVFLECVQDMDHENMFWYRQDPGLGLRLIYFSYDVKMKEKGDIPEGYSVSREKKERFSLILESASTNQTSMYLCATTGQGSQPQHFGDGTRLSIL.

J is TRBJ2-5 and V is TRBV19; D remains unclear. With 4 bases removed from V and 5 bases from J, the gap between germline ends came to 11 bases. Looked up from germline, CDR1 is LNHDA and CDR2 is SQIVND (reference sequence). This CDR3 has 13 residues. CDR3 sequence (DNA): TGTGCCAGTAGTAAGGGATTATTGGAGACCCAGTACTTC. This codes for CASSKGLLETQYF.